This T cell receptor beta chain derives from a study of T cells after yellow fever vaccination. About the research overall: Fractions with few cells were prepared using SMART-Seq v4 Ultra Low Input.

Overall study findings and caveats: Although most clonotypes did not, a small share appeared in both CD4 and CD8 compartments.

V dropped 0 bases and J dropped 5 bases, with 16 bases sitting between them. The CDR3 length is 16 residues. The germline V gene has CDR1 LGHNA and CDR2 YSLEER. TCRdb re-analysed the 5' RACE reads in MiXCR, keeping a single row per CDR3 protein. The sample holds around 400,000 distinct CDR3 sequences; 9.5% to 13% are singletons and the top ten take about 17%. In the case of this clonotype: Its specificity is unknown.

The chain recombines TRBV4-3 with TRBJ2-5; D is possibly TRBD2 (6 bases). This TCR derives from a man aged 18 to 30 who received the YFV17D yellow fever vaccine. The specimen was PBMCs, collected on the day of the first yellow fever vaccination. CDR3 region: CASSQDLTSRSETQYF. The CDR3 coding sequence is TGCGCCAGCAGCCAAGATTTGACTAGTCGGTCGGAGACCCAGTACTTC.